The 32 T cell receptor beta chains below all came from one sample that was sequenced in a study of T cell repertoires in cytomegalovirus infection. Their antigens are not known. In TCRdb, the reads were re-called with MiXCR into one record per CDR3 protein. The sample includes some 940,000 distinct CDR3 sequences, approximately 33% of them seen just once. The specimen comprised cultured CD8+ T cells from PBMCs, sampled from culture after CMV antigen stimulation. These receptors all come from a human donor in good health (CMV status not recorded). Some clones in this sample may be carry-over from other donors' samples.

This clonotype was seen a few times. This rearrangement joins TRBV28 to TRBJ1-1, with D uncertain. Trimming pared 1 base from V and 4 bases from J, leaving 13 bases between. This CDR3 is 15 amino acids long. Looked up from germline, CDR1 is MDHEN and CDR2 is SYDVKM. CDR3 bases: TGTGCCAGCAGTTTATCCCGCAGTTGGGGCACTGAAGCTTTCTTT. Translation gives CASSLSRSWGTEAFF.

The table lists this clonotype with a few counts. V and J are TRBV14 and TRBJ2-1; D gene ambiguous. Trimming pared 0 bases from V and 0 bases from J, leaving 12 bases between. CDR3 length: 17 amino acids. Per germline, CDR1 SGHDN and CDR2 FVKESK. CDR3 sequence reads: CASSQEGRTVSYNEQFF. CDR3 in DNA: TGTGCCAGCAGCCAAGAGGGAAGGACCGTCTCCTACAATGAGCAGTTCTTC.

The V gene is TRBV5-1, the J gene TRBJ2-3; TRBD1 matches at 7 bases. V lost 4 bases to trimming and J lost 5 bases; unmatched junction nucleotides: 7. CDR1 and CDR2 (germline): SGHRS, YFSETQ. The CDR3 length is 14 residues. The CDR3, as DNA: TGCGCCAGCAGCCAGACAGGGAAGAGAGATACGCAGTATTTT. Translated: CASSQTGKRDTQYF.

The sample holds a few counts of this clonotype. This rearrangement joins TRBV11-1 to TRBJ2-7, with D possibly being TRBD1 (6 bases). The CDR3 loop spans 15 amino acids. Trimming pared 5 bases from V and 6 bases from J, leaving 20 bases between. Germline CDR1 is SGHAT and CDR2 is FQDESV (reference sequence). The CDR3 reads CASSQFGDNDPEQYF. The CDR3 bases are TGTGCCAGCAGCCAATTTGGGGACAACGACCCCGAGCAGTACTTC.

Many counts were recorded for this clonotype. The J gene is TRBJ1-1, the V gene TRBV12-5; no reliable D call. V gave up 0 bases and J gave up 1 base, with 12 bases separating them. Germline CDR1 LGHNT, CDR2 FRNRAP. The CDR3 runs 16 residues. This CDR3 reads CASGLVGRVRNTEAFF. The CDR3, as DNA: TGTGCTAGTGGTTTGGTTGGGAGGGTCCGGAACACTGAAGCTTTCTTT.

The chain combines TRBV5-1 with TRBJ1-1; tentative D call: TRBD1 (6 bases). The CDR3 has 17 residues. Germline loops: CDR1 SGHRS, CDR2 YFSETQ. With 0 bases removed from V and 1 base from J, the gap between germline ends came to 16 bases. CDR3 loop: CASSLVGQGIENTEAFF. The DNA for the CDR3 is TGCGCCAGCAGCTTGGTTGGGCAGGGGATAGAGAACACTGAAGCTTTCTTT.

The gene calls are TRBV20-1 and TRBJ1-2; 7 bases fit TRBD1. The CDR3 consists of 14 residues. Unmatched junction bases numbered 11, after V lost 4 bases and J lost 6 bases. CDR1 DFQATT and CDR2 SNEGSKA come from the germline V gene (reference sequence). The DNA of the CDR3 is TGCAGTGCTATAGTGGGGGTGCAGGGGGATGGCTACACCTTC. Amino acid sequence: CSAIVGVQGDGYTF.

This clonotype was observed a single time. This clone may be a read error of a much larger clone one base away. The chain uses TRBV7-6 and TRBJ2-3; 9 nucleotides match TRBD1. The CDR3 sequence is 18 residues long. J lost 2 bases, V lost 7 bases, and 16 bases had no gene match. In germline, CDR1 is SGHVS, CDR2 FNYEAQ. The CDR3 sequence: CASTGTGSTGASTDTQYF. The CDR3, as DNA: TGTGCCAGCACCGGGACAGGGTCCACAGGGGCCTCCACAGATACGCAGTATTTT.

This chain uses TRBV7-8 with TRBJ1-2; D is unresolved. The CDR3 covers 15 residues. CDR1 and CDR2 from the germline V gene are SGHVS and FQNEAQ. V lost 1 base, J lost 4 bases, and 13 bases lay in between. CDR3 sequence: CASSLGPESTYGYTF. The DNA for the CDR3 is TGTGCCAGCAGCTTAGGGCCGGAATCCACCTATGGCTACACCTTC.

The chain joins TRBV7-2 to TRBJ2-2; tentatively, D is TRBD1 (5 bases). Trimming stripped 4 bases from V and 4 bases from J, with 10 bases between. Germline assignment: CDR1 SGHTA and CDR2 FQGNSA. This CDR3 has 14 amino acids. This CDR3 is CASSYGHATGELFF. The CDR3 DNA reads as TGTGCCAGCAGCTACGGACACGCCACCGGGGAGCTGTTTTTT.

This clonotype was seen a few times. The J gene is TRBJ2-1, the V gene TRBV7-9; weak D call: TRBD1 (5 bases). This CDR3 has 13 amino acids. Deletions cut 4 bases from V and 8 bases from J, with 12 bases between. The germline V gene has CDR1 SEHNR and CDR2 FQNEAQ (reference sequence). CDR3 sequence reads: CASSSRVYDEQFF. The CDR3 DNA sequence: TGTGCCAGCAGCTCCAGGGTGTACGATGAGCAGTTCTTC.

This clonotype has only a few counts. The gene calls are TRBV19 and TRBJ2-3; tentatively, D is TRBD2 (5 bases). V lost 7 bases, J lost 6 bases, and 14 bases lay in between. Germline V gene sequence: CDR1 LNHDA, CDR2 SQIVND (reference sequence). This CDR3 is built from 13 residues. DNA for the CDR3: TGTGCCAGTATGGGAGAAGGGCCGGATACGCAGTATTTT. Protein: CASMGEGPDTQYF.

V gene TRBV23-1 combines with J gene TRBJ2-7, with 11 bases that match TRBD1. TRBV23-1 belongs to the ORF category, with a function that is uncertain. This CDR3 has 18 residues. Germline trimming cut 4 bases from V and 2 bases from J; bases unmatched to any gene: 13. This CDR3 is CASSPKRTGGEFTYEQYV. The CDR3, as DNA: TGCGCCAGCAGTCCCAAGAGGACAGGGGGCGAATTTACCTACGAGCAGTACGTC.

V usage is TRBV5-4 and J usage is TRBJ2-1, with a tentative D call TRBD1 (5 bases). V lost 3 bases to trimming and J lost 9 bases, with 10 bases between them. This CDR3 spans 12 amino acids. Germline-derived CDR1 and CDR2 are SGHNT and YYREEE (reference sequence). The CDR3 here is CASSSTGTEQFF. Written as DNA, the CDR3 is TGTGCCAGCAGCTCCACAGGTACTGAGCAGTTCTTC. The complete variable domain, with remaining parts taken from reference TRBV5-4 and TRBJ2-1, reads ETGVTQSPTHLIKTRGQQVTLRCSSQSGHNTVSWYQQALGQGPQFIFQYYREEENGRGNFPPRFSGLQFPNYSSELNVNALELDDSALYLCASSSTGTEQFFGPGTRLTVL.

The CDR3 loop is CASSIKMPYEAFF. The DNA for the CDR3 is TGTGCCAGTAGTATTAAGATGCCCTATGAAGCTTTCTTT. The chain links TRBV19 to TRBJ1-1, with D unresolved. From germline, CDR1 is LNHDA and CDR2 SQIVND (reference sequence). The V and J ends lost 3 bases and 7 bases respectively, with 12 bases between them. This CDR3 contains 13 residues.

This clonotype showed up just a few times. This chain connects TRBV7-2 to TRBJ1-1, with a possible D match to TRBD1 (5 bases). The CDR3 has 15 residues. V lost 2 bases and J 1 base, leaving 11 bases between the germline ends. Germline CDR1 and CDR2: SGHTA and FQGNSA. The CDR3: CASSLSGHPNTEAFF. The CDR3 DNA is TGTGCCAGCAGCTTATCAGGACACCCGAACACTGAAGCTTTCTTT.

This clonotype was counted only a few times. The gene calls are TRBV27 and TRBJ1-1, with TRBD1 matching 10 bases. Trimming at V came to 5 bases and at J to 2 bases, leaving 5 bases not matched to a gene. The CDR3 covers 15 residues. Germline loops: CDR1 MNHEY, CDR2 SMNVEV (reference sequence). CDR3 DNA: TGTGCCAGCAGTGTAGACAGGGGGCCAAACACTGAAGCTTTCTTT. Translation gives CASSVDRGPNTEAFF.

V and J are TRBV19 and TRBJ1-2; 8 nucleotides align to TRBD1. CDR3 length: 18 residues. The junction had 16 bases not matched to a gene; V was cut back by 6 bases and J by 1 base. The germline CDR1 and CDR2 sequences are LNHDA and SQIVND (reference sequence). As DNA, the CDR3 is TGTGCCAGTAGATCATCAACTGACAGGGGCTCAAGTAACTATGGCTACACCTTC. This sequence encodes CASRSSTDRGSSNYGYTF. The full variable domain, rest sourced from reference TRBV19 and TRBJ1-2, is DGGITQSPKYLFRKEGQNVTLSCEQNLNHDAMYWYRQDPGQGLRLIYYSQIVNDFQKGDIAEGYSVSREKKESFPLTVTSAQKNPTAFYLCASRSSTDRGSSNYGYTFGSGTRLTVV.

For this clonotype: Since a much larger clone is just one base distant, this may be a read error. The chain carries TRBV6-1 and TRBJ2-2; no clear D. CDR3 length equals 15 residues. The germline V gene encodes CDR1 MNHNS and CDR2 SASEGT. CDR3 in DNA: TGTGTCAGCAACGAACCGAATTATGGCACCGGGGAGCTGTTTTTT. Amino acid sequence: CVSNEPNYGTGELFF.

The chain uses TRBV6-5 and TRBJ2-6; D remains unclear. Trimming stripped 2 bases from V and 0 bases from J, with 11 bases between. CDR1 is MNHEY, CDR2 SVGAGI, per germline. The CDR3 runs to 17 residues. The CDR3 is CASSYGLSVSGANVLTF. DNA of the CDR3: TGTGCCAGCAGTTACGGCCTGTCAGTCTCTGGGGCCAACGTCCTGACTTTC.

This clonotype was found a few times. The chain carries TRBV19 and TRBJ1-1; the D gene is possibly TRBD1 (5 bases). In germline, CDR1 is LNHDA, CDR2 SQIVND (reference sequence). Trimming shortened V by 3 bases and J by 1 base, and 12 bases separated the two germline ends. The CDR3 totals 15 residues. Here the CDR3 DNA reads TGTGCCAGTAGTATGAAGACAGTGACGAACACTGAAGCTTTCTTT. This encodes CASSMKTVTNTEAFF.

This rearrangement joins TRBV27 to TRBJ2-2; 7 bases align to TRBD2. The ends lost 4 bases at V and 5 bases at J; junction bases unmatched: 10. Looked up from germline, CDR1 is MNHEY and CDR2 is SMNVEV (reference sequence). The CDR3 runs 16 residues. The CDR3 loop is CASSYRLAPLTGELFF. The DNA for the CDR3 is TGTGCCAGCAGTTACCGACTAGCCCCTCTTACCGGGGAGCTGTTTTTT.

With respect to this clonotype: Germline is not matched at one junction end, which may reflect a read error. The V and J genes are TRBV14 and TRBJ1-3; D is ambiguous. CDR3 length equals 18 residues. Germline CDR1 and CDR2: SGHDN and FVKESK. CDR3 sequence: CASSQDQTPPRSGNIIYF. The CDR3 DNA reads TGTGCCAGCAGCCAAGATCAAACACCTCCACGCTCTGGAAACATCATATATTTT.

In its sample, this clonotype was seen a few times. The CDR3 bases are TGTGCCAGCAGCCAAGGGACTAGCGGACCTACCGGGGAGCTGTTTTTT. Protein sequence: CASSQGTSGPTGELFF. This chain links TRBV14 with TRBJ2-2; 10 positions agree with TRBD2. CDR3 length equals 16 residues. With 1 base clipped from V and 5 bases from J, the junction kept 4 bases outside the gene matches. Germline V gene lookup returns CDR1 SGHDN and CDR2 FVKESK. Filled out from reference TRBV14 and TRBJ2-2, the complete variable domain reads EAGVTQFPSHSVIEKGQTVTLRCDPISGHDNLYWYRRVMGKEIKFLLHFVKESKQDESGMPNNRFLAERTGGTYSTLKVQPAELEDSGVYFCASSQGTSGPTGELFFGEGSRLTVL.

This clonotype was seen at least ten times. The chain links TRBV28 to TRBJ2-3; the D gene is possibly TRBD1 (6 bases). The V end lost 6 bases, the J end lost 4 bases, and 8 bases lay between the germline ends. The CDR3 consists of 12 residues. Germline assignment: CDR1 MDHEN and CDR2 SYDVKM. The CDR3 DNA sequence: TGTGCCAGCAGGGACAGATCAGATACGCAGTATTTT. Translation: CASRDRSDTQYF.

This clonotype appeared a few times. This chain links TRBV27 with TRBJ2-6; no firm D call. The CDR3 length is 15 residues. Germline V gives CDR1 MNHEY, CDR2 SMNVEV (reference sequence). Trimming cost V 5 bases and J 4 bases, with 12 bases left between them. Written as DNA, the CDR3 is TGTGCCAGCAGTATCTCAACTCCCGGGGCCAACGTCCTGACTTTC. Its protein is CASSISTPGANVLTF. The complete variable domain, with remaining parts taken from reference TRBV27 and TRBJ2-6, reads EAQVTQNPRYLITVTGKKLTVTCSQNMNHEYMSWYRQDPGLGLRQIYYSMNVEVTDKGDVPEGYKVSRKEKRNFPLILESPSPNQTSLYFCASSISTPGANVLTFGAGSRLTVL.

The chain employs TRBV7-2 and TRBJ1-4, with D maybe TRBD1 (5 bases). This CDR3 is built from 15 residues. Per germline, CDR1 SGHTA and CDR2 FQGNSA. The V end lost 5 bases, the J end lost 3 bases, and 13 bases lay between the germline ends. Written as DNA, the CDR3 is TGTGCCAGCAGCCTGGGGGGGGGAGCTAATGAAAAACTGTTTTTT. Amino acid sequence: CASSLGGGANEKLFF.

This clonotype was seen only a few times. The genes are TRBV5-1 and TRBJ2-1; 8 nucleotides align to TRBD2. Trimming cost V 4 bases and J 1 base; bases outside gene matches: 19. This CDR3 spans 20 amino acids. The germline gives CDR1 SGHRS, CDR2 YFSETQ. In nucleotides, the CDR3 is TGCGCCAGCAGCCGGACCTCGGGCGGGGGGAGTCCAAGGTCCTACAATGAGCAGTTCTTC. Translating it yields CASSRTSGGGSPRSYNEQFF.

This clonotype was seen ten or more times. The junction does not match germline at one end; this may be a read error. The chain has TRBV5-1 and TRBJ2-1, with a weak D call TRBD1 (6 bases). Germline-derived CDR1 and CDR2 are SGHRS and YFSETQ. This CDR3 region has 13 residues. The CDR3 reads CASSSGQPNAQFF. CDR3 DNA: TGCGCCAGCAGCTCCGGACAGCCTAATGCGCAGTTCTTC.

This clonotype showed up just a few times. The chain links TRBV12-3 or TRBV12-4 to TRBJ1-5; TRBD1 is a possible D gene (6 bases). CDR3 length equals 15 residues. V lost 6 bases, J lost 5 bases, and 17 bases lay in between. CDR3 nucleotides: TGTGCCAGCAGGCTGGGGGCGGGGACCCATCAGCCCCAGCATTTT. As protein: CASRLGAGTHQPQHF.

The V gene is TRBV27, the J gene TRBJ1-2, with D unresolved. The V and J ends lost 5 bases and 4 bases respectively, with 14 bases between them. Per germline, CDR1 MNHEY and CDR2 SMNVEV (reference sequence). The CDR3 contains 14 residues. The CDR3 here is CASSTRRDFYGYTF. As DNA, the CDR3 is TGTGCCAGCAGTACCCGAAGGGATTTCTATGGCTACACCTTC.

This clonotype was recorded a few times. The chain uses TRBV4-1 and TRBJ1-5; no definite D call. The CDR3 is 16 amino acids. The V end was cut by 0 bases, the J end by 0 bases, with 9 bases between. Looked up from germline, CDR1 is MGHRA and CDR2 is YSYEKL. The CDR3 reads CASSQESIYSNQPQHF. For the CDR3, the DNA is TGCGCCAGCAGCCAAGAATCAATATATAGCAATCAGCCCCAGCATTTT.